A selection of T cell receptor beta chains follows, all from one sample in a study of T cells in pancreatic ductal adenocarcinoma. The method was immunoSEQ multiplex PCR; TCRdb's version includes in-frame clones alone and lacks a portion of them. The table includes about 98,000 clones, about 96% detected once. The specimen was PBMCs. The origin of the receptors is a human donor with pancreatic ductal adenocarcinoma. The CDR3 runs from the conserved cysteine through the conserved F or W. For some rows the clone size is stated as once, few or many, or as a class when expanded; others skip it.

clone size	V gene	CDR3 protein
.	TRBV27	CASSRTGGTDTQYF
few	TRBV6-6	CASSYPGQSYEQYF
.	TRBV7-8	CASSLIAGTGELFF
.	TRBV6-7	CASSYSRPTWEKLFF
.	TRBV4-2	CASSSVGRGGREQYF
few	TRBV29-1	CSAIGHTGELFF
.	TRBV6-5	CASSPRGASEQYF
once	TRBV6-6	CASSYTGEYEQFF
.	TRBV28	CASSYDRAPYNEQFF
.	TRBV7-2	CASSRGRGQTQYF